The 20 T cell receptor beta chains below were found in one sample sequenced in a study of blood T cell repertoires in COVID-19. Generated by immunoSEQ multiplex PCR, the TCRdb table keeps only in-frame clones and is missing some. Of some 200,000 clones in the sample, 86% are singletons; the top ten hold around 3.5%. The sequencing sample was made of PBMCs or T cells enriched from blood (not recorded which). These receptors came from a woman aged 35 to 49 with acute COVID-19.

On this clone itself: The same CDR3 arises from other DNA sequences in this sample as well. The gene calls are TRBV19 and TRBJ2-3; D is possibly TRBD1 (6 bases). Germline CDR1 is LNHDA and CDR2 is SQIVND (reference sequence). The CDR3 runs 15 residues. V was trimmed by 3 bases and J by 3 bases, leaving 13 bases between them. This CDR3 is CASSISGVVTDTQYF. The CDR3, as DNA: TGTGCCAGTAGTATCTCAGGGGTGGTGACAGATACGCAGTATTTT.

A single count supports this clone. The chain employs TRBV11-2 and TRBJ1-1; D is uncertain. The CDR3 length is 13 residues. V lost 2 bases and J 1 base, leaving 5 bases between the germline ends. Per the germline V gene, CDR1 is SGHAT and CDR2 is FQNNGV. CDR3 in DNA: TGTGCCAGCAGCTTATACGGGAACACTGAAGCTTTCTTT. Its protein product is CASSLYGNTEAFF.

This clone was counted a single time. This chain joins TRBV7-8 and TRBJ1-5, with 7 bases lining up with TRBD1. Germline lookup yields CDR1 SGHVS and CDR2 FQNEAQ. V was pared by 5 bases and J by 9 bases, with 10 bases of the junction left unmatched. The CDR3 spans 14 residues. The CDR3 sequence: CASSPRDSEGPQHF. In DNA, the CDR3 is TGTGCCAGCAGCCCACGGGACAGCGAAGGGCCCCAGCATTTT. Variable domain in full (rest from reference TRBV7-8 and TRBJ1-5): GAGVSQSPRYKVAKRGQDVALRCDPISGHVSLFWYQQALGQGPEFLTYFQNEAQLDKSGLPSDRFFAERPEGSVSTLKIQRTQQEDSAVYLCASSPRDSEGPQHFGDGTRLSIL.

J is TRBJ2-2 and V is TRBV14; D perhaps matches TRBD2 (6 bases). Germline loops: CDR1 SGHDN, CDR2 FVKESK. This CDR3 has 14 amino acids. V was pared by 1 base and J by 5 bases, with 8 bases between. CDR3 amino acids: CASSQVRGTGELFF. The CDR3, as DNA: TGTGCCAGCAGCCAAGTGCGGGGTACCGGGGAGCTGTTTTTT.

The gene calls are TRBV19 and TRBJ2-7, with 8 bases lining up with TRBD1. V shed 6 bases, J shed 3 bases, and the junction held 4 bases outside the gene matches. The CDR3 has 13 amino acids. Germline lookup yields CDR1 LNHDA and CDR2 SQIVND (reference sequence). The CDR3 DNA is TGTGCCAGTAGAGAACAGGGGGTCTACGAGCAGTACTTC. Protein: CASREQGVYEQYF.

This chain joins TRBV30 and TRBJ1-2; 8 bases are a match to TRBD1. This CDR3 contains 11 residues. V was pared by 5 bases and J by 6 bases, with 2 bases of the junction left unmatched. Germline CDR1 GTSNPN, CDR2 SVGIG (reference sequence). The CDR3 nucleotides read TGTGCCTGGGGACAGGGACATGGCTACACCTTC. Translated, it gives CAWGQGHGYTF. Supplemented by reference TRBV30 and TRBJ1-2, the full variable domain reads SQTIHQWPATLVQPVGSPLSLECTVEGTSNPNLYWYRQAAGRGLQLLFYSVGIGQISSEVPQNLSASRPQDRQFILSSKKLLLSDSGFYLCAWGQGHGYTFGSGTRLTVV.

The chain combines TRBV29-1 with TRBJ1-1, with D perhaps matching TRBD1 (5 bases). Per germline, CDR1 SQVTM and CDR2 ANQGSEA. The CDR3 length is 16 residues. Deletions cut 0 bases from V and 8 bases from J, with 22 bases between. The CDR3 nucleotides are TGCAGCGTTGAAGATACGACCGTCGGGAGGGGACCCGAAGCTTTCTTT. It is translated as CSVEDTTVGRGPEAFF.

This chain links TRBV5-1 with TRBJ2-2, with D unresolved. From germline, CDR1 is SGHRS and CDR2 YFSETQ. The CDR3 covers 17 residues. The ends were cut back, 0 bases at V and 6 bases at J, with 18 bases in the middle. The CDR3: CASSLAGSQLSAGELFF. The DNA for the CDR3 is TGCGCCAGCAGCTTGGCCGGATCCCAGCTCAGCGCCGGGGAGCTGTTTTTT. The variable domain in full, with the rest retrieved from reference TRBV5-1 and TRBJ2-2, is KAGVTQTPRYLIKTRGQQVTLSCSPISGHRSVSWYQQTPGQGLQFLFEYFSETQRNKGNFPGRFSGRQFSNSRSEMNVSTLELGDSALYLCASSLAGSQLSAGELFFGEGSRLTVL.

V gene TRBV5-1 combines with J gene TRBJ1-1, with D possibly matching TRBD1 (5 bases). Germline loops: CDR1 SGHRS, CDR2 YFSETQ. The CDR3 has 15 amino acids. V gave up 0 bases and J gave up 3 bases, with 12 bases separating them. Here the CDR3 reads CASSLVPGPDTEAFF. CDR3 bases: TGCGCCAGCAGCTTGGTACCAGGGCCAGACACTGAAGCTTTCTTT.

The chain uses TRBV12-5 and TRBJ2-5; D may be TRBD2 (7 bases). Germline values: CDR1 LGHNT, CDR2 FRNRAP. Trimming removed 6 bases at V and 3 bases at J, with 11 bases between. The CDR3 sequence is 13 residues long. CDR3 protein: CASGRGGKETQYF. CDR3 DNA: TGTGCTAGTGGGAGGGGGGGGAAAGAGACCCAGTACTTC. Using reference TRBV12-5 and TRBJ2-5 for the parts outside the CDR3, the full variable domain is DARVTQTPRHKVTEMGQEVTMRCQPILGHNTVFWYRQTMMQGLELLAYFRNRAPLDDSGMPKDRFSAEMPDATLATLKIQPSEPRDSAVYFCASGRGGKETQYFGPGTRLLVL.

This chain links TRBV14 with TRBJ1-1; 8 bases agree with TRBD1. The V and J ends lost 2 bases and 4 bases, in that order; junction bases with no gene match: 3. The CDR3 contains 14 residues. Germline V gives CDR1 SGHDN, CDR2 FVKESK. CDR3 amino acids: CASSQRQGLTEAFF. The CDR3 coding sequence is TGTGCCAGCAGCCAACGACAGGGGCTCACTGAAGCTTTCTTT. The whole variable domain, filled in from reference TRBV14 and TRBJ1-1, reads EAGVTQFPSHSVIEKGQTVTLRCDPISGHDNLYWYRRVMGKEIKFLLHFVKESKQDESGMPNNRFLAERTGGTYSTLKVQPAELEDSGVYFCASSQRQGLTEAFFGQGTRLTVV.

This clone has just one count. The chain recombines TRBV14 with TRBJ1-1, with 7 bases identical to TRBD1. The CDR3 loop spans 16 amino acids. The V gene end was trimmed by 5 bases and the J gene end by 5 bases; junction bases not matched to a gene: 14. Germline V gene lookup returns CDR1 SGHDN and CDR2 FVKESK. The CDR3 DNA reads as TGTGCCAGCAGCGCCCGACAGGGACAGAGGGGTACTGAAGCTTTCTTT. Residues: CASSARQGQRGTEAFF. Variable domain in full (rest from reference TRBV14 and TRBJ1-1): EAGVTQFPSHSVIEKGQTVTLRCDPISGHDNLYWYRRVMGKEIKFLLHFVKESKQDESGMPNNRFLAERTGGTYSTLKVQPAELEDSGVYFCASSARQGQRGTEAFFGQGTRLTVV.

The chain recombines TRBV13 with TRBJ1-1; 12 bases agree with TRBD1. This CDR3 has 17 residues. Per germline, CDR1 PRHDT and CDR2 FYEKMQ (reference sequence). The ends lost 5 bases at V and 1 base at J; junction bases unmatched: 8. CDR3 sequence reads: CASSPAGQGAWNTEAFF. CDR3 nucleotide sequence: TGTGCCAGCAGCCCGGCGGGACAGGGGGCTTGGAACACTGAAGCTTTCTTT.

The V call is TRBV9, the J call TRBJ1-3, with 8 bases that match TRBD1. V trimming: 4 bases; J trimming: 0 bases; junction bases outside the gene matches: 6. This CDR3 region has 16 residues. Germline V CDR1 and CDR2: SGDLS, YYNGEE. The CDR3 sequence: CASSFGQGISGNTIYF. The CDR3 nucleotides read TGTGCCAGCAGCTTCGGACAGGGCATCTCTGGAAACACCATATATTTT.

The chain recombines TRBV24-1 with TRBJ1-4; D unresolved. This CDR3 spans 15 amino acids. Germline V gene lookup returns CDR1 KGHDR and CDR2 SFDVKD. The V and J ends lost 4 bases and 6 bases respectively, with 14 bases between them. CDR3 coding DNA: TGTGCCACCAGTGACCGTGTGGGCGGGGATGAAAAACTGTTTTTT. Its protein product is CATSDRVGGDEKLFF.

This clone turned up a few times. V and J are TRBV18 and TRBJ1-6; D uncertain. The ends were cut back, 6 bases at V and 0 bases at J, with 6 bases in the middle. The CDR3 has 14 amino acids. Germline assignment: CDR1 KGHSH and CDR2 LQKENI. The CDR3 DNA follows: TGTGCCAGCTCCCCGAGCTCCTATAATTCACCCCTCCACTTT. Its translation: CASSPSSYNSPLHF.

The chain couples TRBV6-5 to TRBJ1-1; TRBD1 might be the D (5 bases). Germline V gene data show CDR1 as MNHEY and CDR2 as SVGAGI. The CDR3 spans 15 residues. V lost 6 bases, J lost 4 bases, and 18 bases lay in between. CDR3 DNA sequence: TGTGCCAGCAGGAATAGGAGGGGCCAGAGCACTGAAGCTTTCTTT. This translates into CASRNRRGQSTEAFF.

The rearrangement uses TRBV6-4 and TRBJ1-1, with 7 nucleotides matching TRBD1. Germline V gene data show CDR1 as MRHNA and CDR2 as SNTAGT. V dropped 3 bases and J dropped 4; count of bases not matched to a gene: 14. This CDR3 is 17 amino acids long. DNA of the CDR3: TGTGCCAGCAGTGAGGGGGACAGAACTAGGGAGACCACTGAAGCTTTCTTT. Amino acid sequence: CASSEGDRTRETTEAFF.

This chain joins TRBV3-1 (or the pseudogene TRBV3-2) and TRBJ1-5; TRBD1 might be the D (6 bases). The germline V gene encodes CDR1 LGHDT and CDR2 YNNKEL (reference sequence). The CDR3 is made up of 15 amino acids. V shed 4 bases and J shed 5 bases, with 15 bases lying between them. The CDR3 bases are TGTGCCAGCAGCCCCAGAGGGGGGGACGATCAGCCCCAGCATTTT. Its protein is CASSPRGGDDQPQHF.

The chain carries TRBV2 and TRBJ1-2, with D uncertain. The CDR3 length is 14 residues. Germline CDR1 reads SNHLY; CDR2 reads FYNNEI. Trimming pared 3 bases from V and 5 bases from J, leaving 13 bases between. The CDR3 DNA is TGTGCCAGCAGTGACAGGAGAGGGAGGTATGGCTACACCTTC. Its protein is CASSDRRGRYGYTF.